This T cell receptor beta chain was documented in a study of T cell responses to AZD1222 COVID-19 vaccine. Germline-derived CDR1 and CDR2 are SQVTM and ANQGSEA. The CDR3 contains 15 residues. V lost 4 bases to trimming and J lost 8 bases, with 23 bases between them. Generated by immunoSEQ multiplex PCR, the TCRdb table keeps only in-frame clones and is missing some. This sample yields over 130,000 clones, of which over 90% are seen a single time; roughly 3.5% belongs to the top ten. The chain combines TRBV29-1 with TRBJ1-2; maybe TRBD1 (5 bases). The material was peripheral blood, obtained 28 days after the second AZD1222 dose. This clonotype originated in an adult who received the AZD1222 COVID-19 vaccine. CDR3 coding DNA: TGCAGCGTTGCAGGGATAGACTCCCCCCGGGACGGCTACACCTTC. Protein sequence: CSVAGIDSPRDGYTF.